Listed below are T cell receptor beta chains from one sample, sequenced in a study of CD8 T cells in ankylosing spondylitis. MiXCR, run by TCRdb on the 5' RACE reads, gives a single entry per CDR3 protein. Here the sample spans around 250,000 distinct CDR3 sequences, about 10% being singletons. The sequenced sample consisted of blood, either unsorted or a sorted T cell fraction (not recorded which). The receptors were gathered from a male donor with ankylosing spondylitis or in good health (not recorded which). Each CDR3 is given with its conserved first and last residue. A D gene is named only where the DNA matches it firmly. Some rows have no size entry. The others give once, few or many, or a class for an expanded clone.

. | TRBD2 | TRBJ2-7 | 14 | TRBV3-1 | CASSRPSGGYEQYF | TGTGCCAGCAGTCGTCCTAGCGGGGGCTACGAGCAGTACTTC
few | . | TRBJ2-7 | 12 | TRBV27 | CASSLGSNEQYF | TGTGCCAGCAGTTTAGGGTCGAACGAGCAGTACTTC
. | . | TRBJ1-1 | 14 | TRBV5-4 | CASRIRGKNTEAFF | TGTGCCAGCAGGATTCGGGGAAAGAACACTGAAGCTTTCTTT
few | TRBD1 | TRBJ1-1 | 16 | TRBV15 | CATSITRGQRRTEAFF | TGTGCCACCAGCATTACCAGGGGGCAGAGGAGGACTGAAGCTTTCTTT
few | TRBD2 | TRBJ2-1 | 16 | TRBV7-2 | CASSLVPSGGAHEQFF | TGTGCCAGCAGCTTAGTCCCTAGCGGGGGGGCACATGAGCAGTTCTTC
few | . | TRBJ2-5 | 14 | TRBV20-1 | CSALAPQEPETQYF | TGCAGTGCTTTGGCCCCACAGGAGCCAGAGACCCAGTACTTC
few | . | TRBJ1-1 | 17 | TRBV7-9 | CASSLQVAGSMNTEAFF | TGTGCCAGCAGCTTACAGGTAGCGGGGAGCATGAACACTGAAGCTTTCTTT
. | TRBD1 | TRBJ1-2 | 14 | TRBV4-2 | CASSQEQGARGYTF | TGTGCCAGCAGCCAAGAACAGGGGGCGAGAGGCTACACCTTC
. | TRBD1 | TRBJ2-6 | 15 | TRBV28 | CASRSQGRGANVLTF | TGTGCCAGCAGGTCACAGGGGCGCGGGGCCAACGTCCTGACTTTC
. | . | TRBJ2-3 | 14 | TRBV29-1 | CSVERREITDTQYF | TGCAGCGTTGAGCGGCGGGAAATCACAGATACGCAGTATTTT
few | . | TRBJ2-7 | 12 | TRBV5-1 | CASRSERSEQYF | TGCGCCAGCAGATCGGAAAGGAGCGAGCAGTACTTC
few | . | TRBJ2-5 | 13 | TRBV7-8 | CASSRDSKETQYF | TGTGCCAGCAGCCGCGACAGTAAAGAGACCCAGTACTTC
many | TRBD2 | TRBJ2-1 | 13 | TRBV10-3 | CAIRASGGNEQFF | TGTGCCATCAGGGCTAGCGGAGGTAATGAGCAGTTCTTC
many | TRBD2 | TRBJ2-2 | 15 | TRBV5-1 | CASSPIAGDTGELFF | TGCGCCAGCAGCCCGATAGCGGGAGACACCGGGGAGCTGTTTTTT
. | . | TRBJ2-2 | 14 | TRBV10-3 | CAISGTPNTGELFF | TGTGCCATCAGTGGAACCCCTAACACCGGGGAGCTGTTTTTT
many | TRBD1 | TRBJ2-3 | 14 | TRBV5-1 | CASTTGQGLDTQYF | TGCGCCAGCACGACGGGACAGGGGTTAGATACGCAGTATTTT
many | TRBD1 | TRBJ1-1 | 12 | TRBV29-1 | CSGRTGGTEAFF | TGCAGCGGTCGGACAGGGGGCACTGAAGCTTTCTTT